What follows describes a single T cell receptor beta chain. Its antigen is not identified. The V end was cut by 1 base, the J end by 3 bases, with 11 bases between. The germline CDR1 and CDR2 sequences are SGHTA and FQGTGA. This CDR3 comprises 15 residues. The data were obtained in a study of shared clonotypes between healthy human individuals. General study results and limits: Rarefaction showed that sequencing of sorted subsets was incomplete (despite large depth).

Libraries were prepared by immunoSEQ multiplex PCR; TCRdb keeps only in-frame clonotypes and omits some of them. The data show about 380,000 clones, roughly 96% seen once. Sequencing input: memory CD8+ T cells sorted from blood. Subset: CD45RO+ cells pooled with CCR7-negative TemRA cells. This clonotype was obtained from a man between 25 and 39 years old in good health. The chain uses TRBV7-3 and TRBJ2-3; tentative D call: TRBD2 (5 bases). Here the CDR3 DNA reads TGTGCCAGCAGCTTAATAAACGGAGGAACAGATACGCAGTATTTT. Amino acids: CASSLINGGTDTQYF.